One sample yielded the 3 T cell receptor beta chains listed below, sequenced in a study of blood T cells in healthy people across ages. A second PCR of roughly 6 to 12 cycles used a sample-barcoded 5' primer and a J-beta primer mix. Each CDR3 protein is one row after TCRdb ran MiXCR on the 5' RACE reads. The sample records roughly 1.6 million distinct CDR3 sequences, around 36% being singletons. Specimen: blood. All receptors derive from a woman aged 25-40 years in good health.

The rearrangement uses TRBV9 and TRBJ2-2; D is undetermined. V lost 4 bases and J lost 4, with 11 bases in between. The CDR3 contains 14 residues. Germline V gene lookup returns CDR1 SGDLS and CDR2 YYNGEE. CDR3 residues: CASSPYQSTGELFF. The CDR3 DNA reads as TGTGCCAGCAGCCCCTATCAAAGCACCGGGGAGCTGTTTTTT.

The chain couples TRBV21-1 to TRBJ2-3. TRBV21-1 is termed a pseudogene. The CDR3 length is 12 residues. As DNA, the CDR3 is TGTGCCAGCAGCACGCACACAGATACGCAGTATTTT. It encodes CASSTHTDTQYF.

CDR3 coding DNA: TGTGCCAGCGTCTCCCGGGACTATGGCTACACCTTC. Translated, it gives CASVSRDYGYTF. The chain employs TRBV6-5 and TRBJ1-2; D is ambiguous. The length of the CDR3 is 12 residues. CDR1 is MNHEY, CDR2 SVGAGI, per germline. V was shortened by 8 bases and J by 3 bases, with 10 bases between the two germline ends.